This TCR beta chain came from a study of PD-1 blockade in classical Hodgkin lymphoma. Findings and caveats of the study: Newly diagnosed patients were said to have less baseline TCR diversity than healthy donors did. Similar baseline diversity was found in complete responders and newly diagnosed patients. Repertoires differed for reasons still undefined, possibly disease activity or prior therapy.

The method was immunoSEQ multiplex PCR; TCRdb's version includes in-frame clones alone and lacks a portion of them. Counted here are more than 50,000 clones, around 89% occurring once; the ten biggest clones make up approximately 15%. Relapses following autologous stem cell transplantation were seen in all patients, with brentuximab vedotin exposure varying. Between the trimmed V and J ends, which lost 6 bases and 2 bases, there was a span of 6 bases. The CDR3 is 12 residues long. CDR1 is SGHAT, CDR2 FQNNGV, per germline. Comments on this clone: Its antigen is as yet unknown.

Source: peripheral blood mononuclear cells (PBMCs), taken at baseline. The chain combines TRBV11-2 with TRBJ2-3, with D unclear. This clonotype was sampled from a human donor with classical Hodgkin lymphoma. CDR3 amino acids: CASSRFTDTQYF. Written as DNA, the CDR3 is TGTGCCAGCAGTAGATTCACAGATACGCAGTATTTT.